Below, 8 T cell receptor beta chains from the same sample are listed, as sequenced in a study of shared clonotypes between healthy human individuals. The table came from immunoSEQ multiplex PCR; TCRdb's copy has only in-frame clones and leaves some out. The table records fewer than 600,000 clones, 79% of them present only once. The sequenced sample was PBMCs. The receptors were sampled from a woman aged 40 to 50 in good health. Some clones in this sample may be carry-over from other donors' samples.

The chain links TRBV7-6 to TRBJ1-2, with a possible D match to TRBD1 (6 bases). CDR1 is SGHVS and CDR2 is FNYEAQ in the germline V gene. V was trimmed by 1 base and J by 5 bases, leaving 11 bases between them. The CDR3 totals 14 residues. DNA for the CDR3: TGTGCCAGCAGCTTAGGGACAGCAACTTATGGCTACACCTTC. This encodes CASSLGTATYGYTF.

J is TRBJ1-1 and V is TRBV5-6; the D gene is possibly TRBD1 (5 bases). Germline CDR1 and CDR2: SGHDT and YYEEEE. This CDR3 region has 14 residues. V dropped 4 bases and J dropped 7 bases, with 17 bases sitting between them. The CDR3: CASSQLTPGLEAFF. The CDR3 nucleotides are TGTGCCAGCAGCCAATTAACTCCGGGACTTGAAGCTTTCTTT.

V usage is TRBV4-3 and J usage is TRBJ2-2; D call uncertain. Germline loops: CDR1 LGHNA, CDR2 YSLEER. The CDR3 consists of 13 residues. The ends were cut back, 0 bases at V and 6 bases at J, with 5 bases in the middle. The CDR3 nucleotides read TGCGCCAGCAGCCAAGATCGCGCCGGGGAGCTGTTTTTT. Translating gives CASSQDRAGELFF.

The chain links TRBV29-1 to TRBJ2-7; TRBD1 matches at 9 bases. This CDR3 is built from 11 residues. Germline V gene data show CDR1 as SQVTM and CDR2 as ANQGSEA. V trimming: 7 bases; J trimming: 6 bases; junction bases outside the gene matches: 4. CDR3 loop: CSAVTGGEQYF. The CDR3 bases are TGCAGCGCCGTGACAGGGGGCGAGCAGTACTTC.

The chain carries TRBV7-2 and TRBJ2-2; unclear D gene. The CDR3 runs to 11 residues. The V end was cut by 5 bases, the J end by 13 bases, with 11 bases between. Germline lookup yields CDR1 SGHTA and CDR2 FQGNSA. In DNA, the CDR3 is TGTGCCAGCAGCCCGGATCTGGGGCTGTTTTTT. Protein: CASSPDLGLFF.

With respect to this clone: The sample holds other DNA sequences that translate to the same CDR3. The chain is built from TRBV19 and TRBJ1-1, with D maybe TRBD1 (5 bases). The V gene's germline CDR1 is LNHDA and CDR2 SQIVND (reference sequence). The length of the CDR3 is 13 residues. The V end lost 3 bases, the J end lost 2 bases, and 7 bases lay between the germline ends. This CDR3 reads CASSIGGNTEAFF. CDR3 in DNA: TGTGCCAGTAGTATTGGGGGAAACACTGAAGCTTTCTTT.

The rearrangement links TRBV11-1 to TRBJ2-1, with D unclear. The CDR3 length is 16 residues. The V end lost 1 base, the J end lost 6 bases, and 16 bases lay between the germline ends. The germline V gene has CDR1 SGHAT and CDR2 FQDESV (reference sequence). CDR3 sequence reads: CASSLDPLGMGNEQFF. CDR3 bases: TGTGCCAGCAGCTTAGATCCCCTTGGGATGGGCAATGAGCAGTTCTTC.

V usage is TRBV18 and J usage is TRBJ1-1, with D possibly TRBD1 on 5 matching bases. The CDR3 totals 13 residues. CDR1 and CDR2 (germline): KGHSH, LQKENI. V was cut by 6 bases and J by 6 bases, with 14 bases left in between. CDR3 DNA sequence: TGTGCCAGCTCGCCTGGGGCGGGGGCTGAAGCTTTCTTT. Protein: CASSPGAGAEAFF.